The 30 T cell receptor beta chains listed next were all sequenced from one sample in a study of blood T cells in healthy people across ages. A second PCR, run for about 7 to 12 cycles, used a sample-barcoded 5' primer plus a J-beta primer mix. In TCRdb, the 5' RACE reads were re-called with MiXCR into one record per CDR3 protein. The sample contains 650,000 to 800,000 distinct CDR3 sequences, 44% of which appear only once. The sequenced sample was blood. The origin of the receptors is a man aged 60-69 years in good health.

This chain uses TRBV7-2 with TRBJ2-1; 7 positions match TRBD1. Germline CDR1 reads SGHTA; CDR2 reads FQGNSA. J was trimmed by 1 base and V by 2 bases; bases with no gene match: 17. There are 20 residues in the CDR3. The CDR3 here is CASSLLFGQVPLGSYNEQFF. The CDR3 DNA is TGTGCCAGCAGCTTATTGTTTGGACAGGTCCCTTTAGGGTCCTACAATGAGCAGTTCTTC.

The chain has TRBV6-1 and TRBJ1-4, with D perhaps matching TRBD1 (5 bases). The CDR3 sequence is 14 residues long. V gave up 6 bases and J gave up 5 bases, with 13 bases separating them. Germline CDR1 is MNHNS and CDR2 is SASEGT. The CDR3 DNA is TGTGCCAGCAGCCAAGAGGGGTGGAATGAAAAACTGTTTTTT. It codes for CASSQEGWNEKLFF.

The V gene is TRBV7-2, the J gene TRBJ1-2; D might be TRBD1 (6 bases). Looked up from germline, CDR1 is SGHTA and CDR2 is FQGNSA. The CDR3 is 15 amino acids. Trimming pared 0 bases from V and 8 bases from J, leaving 16 bases between. The CDR3, as DNA: TGTGCCAGCAGCTTAGCACAGACAGGTGTAGGAGGCTACACCTTC. It encodes CASSLAQTGVGGYTF.

In its sample, this clonotype was seen a few times. V gene TRBV11-1 combines with J gene TRBJ1-1; 8 positions agree with TRBD1. Trimming took 2 bases from V and 4 from J; bases not matched to a gene: 3. CDR3 length equals 14 residues. Germline V gene data show CDR1 as SGHAT and CDR2 as FQDESV (reference sequence). The CDR3 DNA reads TGTGCCAGCAGCTTAATGGACAGGGCCACTGAAGCTTTCTTT. Translation gives CASSLMDRATEAFF.

The J gene is TRBJ2-5, the V gene TRBV7-2; a possible D gene is TRBD1 (6 bases). The CDR3 extends over 15 amino acids. Germline V lookup: CDR1 SGHTA, CDR2 FQGNSA. The V end was cut by 2 bases, the J end by 3 bases, with 13 bases between. CDR3 sequence reads: CASSLTTGPKETQYF. The CDR3 region has the DNA TGTGCCAGCAGCTTAACGACAGGTCCTAAAGAGACCCAGTACTTC.

This CDR3 reads CASSLAAGSTDTQYF. CDR3 DNA sequence: TGTGCCAGCAGCTTAGCGGCGGGCAGCACAGATACGCAGTATTTT. V gene TRBV7-2 combines with J gene TRBJ2-3; a weak D match, TRBD2 (5 bases). The V end lost 0 bases, the J end lost 0 bases, and 7 bases lay between the germline ends. The CDR3 is 15 amino acids. The germline CDR1 and CDR2 sequences are SGHTA and FQGNSA. The full variable domain, rest sourced from reference TRBV7-2 and TRBJ2-3, is GAGVSQSPSNKVTEKGKDVELRCDPISGHTALYWYRQSLGQGLEFLIYFQGNSAPDKSGLPSDRFSAERTGGSVSTLTIQRTQQEDSAVYLCASSLAAGSTDTQYFGPGTRLTVL.

V usage is TRBV20-1 and J usage is TRBJ2-7; maybe TRBD2 (6 bases). The V end lost 5 bases, the J end lost 3 bases, and 23 bases lay between the germline ends. The V gene's germline CDR1 is DFQATT and CDR2 SNEGSKA (reference sequence). The CDR3 loop spans 16 amino acids. CDR3 sequence (DNA): TGCAGTGCTGGCCTTTGGCGGGGCGGTCTCATCTACGAGCAGTACTTC. Translated, it gives CSAGLWRGGLIYEQYF.

The chain is built from TRBV7-2 and TRBJ2-3, with 7 positions matching TRBD1. This CDR3 is built from 14 residues. The ends lost 5 bases at V and 2 bases at J; junction bases unmatched: 4. Looked up from germline, CDR1 is SGHTA and CDR2 is FQGNSA. CDR3 in amino acids: CASSIGQDTDTQYF. DNA of the CDR3: TGTGCCAGCAGCATTGGACAGGACACAGATACGCAGTATTTT.

For this clonotype: A much more abundant neighbour one base away suggests this may be a read error. For the CDR3, the DNA is TGTACCAGCAGTATTCAAGGGGGGCAAAACACTGAAGCTTTCTTT. It codes for CTSSIQGGQNTEAFF. The chain links TRBV12-3 or TRBV12-4 to TRBJ1-1, with D perhaps TRBD1 (6 bases). The CDR3 length is 15 residues.

The J gene is TRBJ1-2, the V gene TRBV5-1, with 7 bases matching TRBD1. Trimming at V came to 3 bases and at J to 2 bases, leaving 7 bases not matched to a gene. CDR3 length: 15 residues. CDR1 SGHRS and CDR2 YFSETQ come from the germline V gene. CDR3 nucleotide sequence: TGCGCCAGCAGCTGGGGGGACAGTTCGAACTATGGCTACACCTTC. Translation gives CASSWGDSSNYGYTF.

The chain couples TRBV4-1 to TRBJ2-4; D is unclear. The germline V gene encodes CDR1 MGHRA and CDR2 YSYEKL. The CDR3 runs 12 residues. Trimming removed 1 base at V and 6 bases at J, with 4 bases between. The CDR3 loop reads CASSQVRNIQYF. CDR3 coding DNA: TGCGCCAGCAGCCAAGTTAGAAACATTCAGTACTTC.

About this clonotype itself: Likely a read error: the CDR3 ends without its conserved phenylalanine or tryptophan. The V call is TRBV10-3, the J call TRBJ2-7; 8 bases line up with TRBD2. V trimming: 0 bases; J trimming: 7 bases; junction bases outside the gene matches: 23. Germline CDR1 and CDR2: ENHRY and SYGVKD. The CDR3 consists of 20 residues. This CDR3 reads CAISESRTSRRRTSYNEQYY. The DNA for the CDR3 is TGTGCCATCAGTGAGTCGAGGACTAGCCGTCGCCGTACATCTTACAATGAGCAGTACTAC.

V and J are TRBV6-5 and TRBJ2-7, with TRBD1 matching over 9 bases. Germline assignment: CDR1 MNHEY and CDR2 SVGAGI. The CDR3 is made up of 15 amino acids. Trimming took 2 bases from V and 1 from J; bases not matched to a gene: 3. The CDR3 region is CASSYDRGRSYEQYF. CDR3 DNA sequence: TGTGCCAGCAGTTACGACAGGGGGAGGTCCTACGAGCAGTACTTC.

The count of this clonotype is one. This chain links TRBV4-3 with TRBJ1-1; D not certain. The CDR3 runs 15 residues. Per the germline V gene, CDR1 is LGHNA and CDR2 is YSLEER. Trimming removed 1 base at V and 5 bases at J, with 14 bases between. The CDR3 is CASSQAPDGGTEAFF. The CDR3 region has the DNA TGCGCCAGCAGCCAAGCCCCGGACGGAGGGACTGAAGCTTTCTTT.

This chain uses TRBV29-1 with TRBJ2-3; 8 nucleotides line up with TRBD2. CDR3 length: 14 amino acids. The V gene's germline CDR1 is SQVTM and CDR2 ANQGSEA. V shed 4 bases, J shed 3 bases, and the junction held 6 bases outside the gene matches. The CDR3, as DNA: TGCAGCGTTGCGGGGGGGAGTGGTACAGATACGCAGTATTTT. Protein sequence: CSVAGGSGTDTQYF.

This clonotype was found many times. The V gene is TRBV5-1, the J gene TRBJ2-7; D uncertain. Trimming removed 4 bases from V and 3 bases from J, with 8 bases in between. From germline, CDR1 is SGHRS and CDR2 YFSETQ. The CDR3 extends over 12 amino acids. The CDR3 spells CASSENIYEQYF. The CDR3 region has the DNA TGCGCCAGCAGCGAAAATATCTACGAGCAGTACTTC.

This clonotype was seen a handful of times. V usage is TRBV7-9 and J usage is TRBJ2-1; 10 bases match TRBD2. The ends lost 1 base at V and 6 bases at J; junction bases unmatched: 3. This CDR3 contains 15 residues. In germline, CDR1 is SEHNR, CDR2 FQNEAQ (reference sequence). CDR3 DNA sequence: TGTGCCAGCAGCTTAGTTAGCGGGGGGACCAATGAGCAGTTCTTC. It is translated as CASSLVSGGTNEQFF.

This sequence joins TRBV6-2 or TRBV6-3 and TRBJ2-1; 8 positions match TRBD2. Germline CDR1 and CDR2: MNHEY and SVGEGT. The V segment lost 3 bases and the J segment 9 bases; nucleotides outside the gene matches: 7. The CDR3 covers 14 residues. The chain's CDR3 is CASSYGGAGGEQFF. DNA of the CDR3: TGTGCCAGCAGTTATGGAGGGGCGGGGGGTGAGCAGTTCTTC.

The chain recombines TRBV7-9 with TRBJ2-1; D unclear. The CDR3 contains 13 residues. With 6 bases removed from V and 6 bases from J, the gap between germline ends came to 12 bases. Germline assignment: CDR1 SEHNR and CDR2 FQNEAQ (reference sequence). The CDR3 here is CASSTWASNEQFF. CDR3 nucleotides: TGTGCCAGCAGTACGTGGGCTAGCAATGAGCAGTTCTTC.

The chain has TRBV19 and TRBJ2-2, with 14 nucleotides matching TRBD2. In germline, CDR1 is LNHDA, CDR2 SQIVND (reference sequence). V shed 3 bases, J shed 4 bases, and the junction held 7 bases outside the gene matches. The CDR3 contains 18 residues. This CDR3 is CASSIAGLAGGSTGELFF. CDR3 coding DNA: TGTGCCAGTAGTATTGCCGGACTAGCGGGGGGCTCCACCGGGGAGCTGTTTTTT.

V usage is TRBV5-1 and J usage is TRBJ2-3; no definite D call. V lost 0 bases, J lost 4 bases, and 9 bases lay in between. The CDR3 has 14 residues. Germline-derived CDR1 and CDR2 are SGHRS and YFSETQ. CDR3 bases: TGCGCCAGCAGCTTGGGCCGGTTGTCAGATACGCAGTATTTT. It codes for CASSLGRLSDTQYF.

This sequence joins TRBV7-9 and TRBJ2-5; the match to TRBD1 covers 7 bases. The V segment lost 3 bases and the J segment 9 bases; nucleotides outside the gene matches: 16. This CDR3 contains 16 residues. The germline CDR1 and CDR2 sequences are SEHNR and FQNEAQ (reference sequence). The chain's CDR3 is CASSLGADRVWEPQYF. The CDR3, as DNA: TGTGCCAGCAGCTTGGGTGCCGACAGGGTCTGGGAGCCCCAGTACTTC. The whole variable domain, remainder taken from reference TRBV7-9 and TRBJ2-5, is DTGVSQNPRHKITKRGQNVTFRCDPISEHNRLYWYRQTLGQGPEFLTYFQNEAQLEKSRLLSDRFSAERPKGSFSTLEIQRTEQGDSAMYLCASSLGADRVWEPQYFGPGTRLLVL.

The V call is TRBV29-1, the J call TRBJ1-1, with TRBD1 matching 9 bases. Trimming took 8 bases from V and 4 from J; bases not matched to a gene: 11. CDR1 and CDR2 from the germline V gene are SQVTM and ANQGSEA. The CDR3 loop spans 14 amino acids. CDR3 sequence (DNA): TGCAGCACCGGAAGACAGGGGGAGTCCACTGAAGCTTTCTTT. Translation gives CSTGRQGESTEAFF.

This clonotype was observed at least ten times. This chain links TRBV29-1 with TRBJ2-5; D may be TRBD1 (6 bases). The CDR3 has 12 residues. Germline V gene data show CDR1 as SQVTM and CDR2 as ANQGSEA. V was clipped by 7 bases and J by 1 base, with 10 bases between them. CDR3 DNA sequence: TGCAGCGCGGGACACTCCCAAGAGACCCAGTACTTC. It yields the protein CSAGHSQETQYF.

This clonotype was observed a handful of times. The chain has TRBV3-1 and TRBJ2-6; TRBD1 matches 8 bases. V trimming: 2 bases; J trimming: 0 bases; junction bases outside the gene matches: 9. Germline V CDR1 and CDR2: LGHDT, YNNKEL (reference sequence). The CDR3 consists of 19 residues. The CDR3 DNA reads as TGTGCCAGCAGCCAACTTGGCGGACAGGGAGACTCTGGGGCCAACGTCCTGACTTTC. This sequence encodes CASSQLGGQGDSGANVLTF.

In this sample, this clonotype turned up many times. This chain connects TRBV11-2 to TRBJ2-5; D not certain. V lost 2 bases, J lost 4 bases, and 5 bases lay in between. Germline CDR1 and CDR2: SGHAT and FQNNGV. The CDR3 totals 12 residues. The CDR3 loop is CASSLYRETQYF. The CDR3 DNA follows: TGTGCCAGCAGCTTATATAGAGAGACCCAGTACTTC.

This chain links TRBV7-2 with TRBJ2-7; D call uncertain. CDR1 and CDR2 (germline): SGHTA, FQGNSA. CDR3 length equals 16 residues. The V and J ends lost 8 bases and 3 bases respectively, with 23 bases between them. The CDR3: CASAPEASTRNYEQYF. CDR3 nucleotide sequence: TGTGCCAGCGCCCCGGAAGCGTCTACGAGGAACTACGAGCAGTACTTC.

The sample holds many counts of this clonotype. The rearrangement joins TRBV7-9 to TRBJ2-5; D remains ambiguous. Looked up from germline, CDR1 is SEHNR and CDR2 is FQNEAQ (reference sequence). The CDR3 spans 12 residues. V was shortened by 11 bases and J by 3 bases, with 13 bases between the two germline ends. The CDR3 spells CAGSRSKETQYF. The CDR3 bases are TGTGCCGGCTCCCGCAGTAAAGAGACCCAGTACTTC.

The J gene is TRBJ1-1, the V gene TRBV12-3 or TRBV12-4; the D gene is possibly TRBD1 (6 bases). The germline V and J ends were trimmed by 3 bases and 7 bases, with 18 bases remaining between them. The CDR3 runs to 15 residues. CDR3 DNA sequence: TGTGCCAGCAGTTTCGGGGAGGTGGGGGCGAATGAAGCTTTCTTT. This sequence encodes CASSFGEVGANEAFF.

This clonotype was counted only a few times. This chain links TRBV21-1 with TRBJ2-4; the table calls TRBD1, which could not be checked here. The DNA end is a closer match to TRBJ2-7, so the J assignment may be wrong. TRBV21-1 is marked as a pseudogene. The CDR3 covers 17 residues. CDR3 amino acids: CASSKALAGSRSYEQYF. CDR3 bases: TGTGCCAGCAGCAAAGCGCTCGCAGGGAGCCGATCCTACGAGCAGTACTTC.